The 16 T cell receptor beta chains below come from one sample, sequenced in a study of blood T cell repertoires in COVID-19. Repertoires were generated with immunoSEQ multiplex PCR, while TCRdb's copy carries only in-frame clones and drops some. The table has about 210,000 clones, 80% to 90% seen once; the top ten hold 9.2%. Material for sequencing was PBMCs or T cells enriched from blood (not recorded which). The source of these receptors is a man aged 35 to 55 who had recovered from COVID-19.

This chain joins TRBV18 and TRBJ2-7; TRBD2 agrees at 7 bases. The V gene's germline CDR1 is KGHSH and CDR2 LQKENI. With 4 bases clipped from V and 3 bases from J, the junction kept 6 bases outside the gene matches. This CDR3 comprises 14 residues. CDR3 DNA sequence: TGTGCCAGCTCACTCGATCGGACTAGCTACGAGCAGTACTTC. This sequence encodes CASSLDRTSYEQYF.

J is TRBJ2-6 and V is TRBV7-8; the D is unclear. The CDR3 is made up of 17 amino acids. The ends were cut back, 1 base at V and 1 base at J, with 11 bases in the middle. Germline V gene lookup returns CDR1 SGHVS and CDR2 FQNEAQ. Here the CDR3 reads CASSLGLARSGANVLTF. In nucleotides, the CDR3 is TGTGCCAGCAGCTTAGGTTTGGCTAGGTCTGGGGCCAACGTCCTGACTTTC.

The chain combines TRBV5-1 with TRBJ1-6; 12 positions agree with TRBD1. CDR3 length equals 17 residues. Germline loops: CDR1 SGHRS, CDR2 YFSETQ. The J segment lost 6 bases and the V segment lost 4 bases, leaving 8 bases of the junction unmatched. CDR3 region: CASSLGGTGGPNSPLHF. DNA for the CDR3: TGCGCCAGCAGCCTCGGAGGGACAGGGGGCCCTAATTCACCCCTCCACTTT.

V is TRBV6-5 and J is TRBJ2-3; 9 bases agree with TRBD2. There are 15 residues in the CDR3. V shed 5 bases and J 1 base; nucleotides not matched to a gene: 4. From germline, CDR1 is MNHEY and CDR2 SVGAGI. The CDR3 DNA reads TGTGCCAGCAGTCTTAGCGGGGGACGCACAGATACGCAGTATTTT. Amino acids: CASSLSGGRTDTQYF.

The gene calls are TRBV7-9 and TRBJ2-5; tentative D call: TRBD2 (6 bases). The CDR3 is 13 amino acids. V gave up 6 bases and J gave up 4 bases, with 12 bases separating them. Germline-derived CDR1 and CDR2 are SEHNR and FQNEAQ (reference sequence). CDR3 sequence (DNA): TGTGCCAGCAGTCCCGGGGGTACAGAGACCCAGTACTTC. Translating gives CASSPGGTETQYF.

The V and J genes are TRBV6-5 and TRBJ1-2; D not certain. With 2 bases removed from V and 5 bases from J, the gap between germline ends came to 9 bases. The CDR3 totals 13 residues. In germline, CDR1 is MNHEY, CDR2 SVGAGI. This chain's CDR3 is CASSYGGQYGYTF. The CDR3 nucleotides read TGTGCCAGCAGTTACGGAGGCCAATATGGCTACACCTTC.

This clone was found once. CDR3 nucleotides: TGTGCCAGCAGCCTCCTCAGGGATGAGGAGCAGTACTTC. Protein product: CASSLLRDEEQYF. V gene TRBV4-2 combines with J gene TRBJ2-7; tentative D call: TRBD1 (5 bases). The CDR3 totals 13 residues. Germline CDR1 LGHNA, CDR2 YNFKEQ. V was pared by 4 bases and J by 7 bases, with 14 bases between.

The chain links TRBV12-3 or TRBV12-4 to TRBJ1-1; maybe TRBD1 (5 bases). V was trimmed by 1 base and J by 4 bases, leaving 7 bases between them. This CDR3 comprises 13 residues. The CDR3 sequence: CASSLGGVTEAFF. CDR3 nucleotides: TGTGCCAGCAGTTTAGGGGGCGTCACTGAAGCTTTCTTT.

The chain carries TRBV19 and TRBJ1-1, with a possible D match to TRBD1 (5 bases). V lost 3 bases and J 4 bases, leaving 9 bases between the germline ends. There are 13 residues in the CDR3. Germline V gene data show CDR1 as LNHDA and CDR2 as SQIVND (reference sequence). DNA of the CDR3: TGTGCCAGTAGTATCGGGGGGACCACTGAAGCTTTCTTT. Translation: CASSIGGTTEAFF.

V is TRBV6-5 and J is TRBJ1-2; D is perhaps TRBD1 (6 bases). The germline V gene has CDR1 MNHEY and CDR2 SVGAGI. The CDR3 is 14 residues long. Trimming took 2 bases from V and 5 from J, leaving 12 bases between them. The CDR3 loop is CASSYQSGDYGYTF. The CDR3 nucleotides are TGTGCCAGCAGTTACCAATCAGGGGATTATGGCTACACCTTC.

The chain recombines TRBV6-5 with TRBJ2-2, with D possibly TRBD1 on 7 matching bases. Germline loops: CDR1 MNHEY, CDR2 SVGAGI. This CDR3 has 15 residues. The V gene lost 2 bases and the J gene lost 4 bases, with 11 bases spanning the gap. CDR3 in amino acids: CASSYQGGPTGELFF. The CDR3 coding sequence is TGTGCCAGCAGTTACCAGGGGGGCCCCACCGGGGAGCTGTTTTTT.

This clone turned up a few times. The chain recombines TRBV2 with TRBJ2-1; TRBD2 agrees at 12 bases. The CDR3 sequence is 18 residues long. V trimming: 1 base; J trimming: 6 bases; junction bases outside the gene matches: 10. Per the germline V gene, CDR1 is SNHLY and CDR2 is FYNNEI. The CDR3 sequence is CASSEVPPLAGGGNEQFF. In DNA form, the CDR3 reads TGTGCCAGCAGTGAAGTCCCCCCTCTAGCGGGAGGGGGCAATGAGCAGTTCTTC.

This CDR3 reads CSVLWDRYTGELFF. CDR3 bases: TGCAGCGTCCTTTGGGACAGATACACCGGGGAGCTGTTTTTT. The chain is built from TRBV29-1 and TRBJ2-2; 7 bases are shared with TRBD1. V was pared by 6 bases and J by 3 bases, with 7 bases of the junction left unmatched. The CDR3 is 14 amino acids. Germline V gives CDR1 SQVTM, CDR2 ANQGSEA.

The chain combines TRBV5-1 with TRBJ2-3, with D possibly being TRBD1 (6 bases). The germline V gene encodes CDR1 SGHRS and CDR2 YFSETQ. V was shortened by 4 bases and J by 1 base, with 10 bases between the two germline ends. The CDR3 runs 14 residues. This CDR3 reads CASSIKGGTDTQYF. DNA for the CDR3: TGCGCCAGCAGCATCAAGGGGGGCACAGATACGCAGTATTTT.

The chain links TRBV20-1 to TRBJ1-4; TRBD1 is a possible D gene (6 bases). CDR1 DFQATT and CDR2 SNEGSKA come from the germline V gene (reference sequence). V lost 3 bases to trimming and J lost 7 bases, with 15 bases between them. The CDR3 is 14 amino acids. CDR3 in DNA: TGCAGTGCTAGTTTCGGGGGGGCTGGTGAAAAACTGTTTTTT. This encodes CSASFGGAGEKLFF.

This chain links TRBV19 with TRBJ2-5, with a tentative D call TRBD2 (7 bases). The CDR3 length is 13 residues. Germline-derived CDR1 and CDR2 are LNHDA and SQIVND (reference sequence). Between the trimmed V and J ends, which lost 10 bases and 3 bases, there was a span of 15 bases. Here the CDR3 reads CATSRGGKETQYF. The DNA of the CDR3 is TGTGCCACCTCAAGGGGGGGAAAAGAGACCCAGTACTTC.